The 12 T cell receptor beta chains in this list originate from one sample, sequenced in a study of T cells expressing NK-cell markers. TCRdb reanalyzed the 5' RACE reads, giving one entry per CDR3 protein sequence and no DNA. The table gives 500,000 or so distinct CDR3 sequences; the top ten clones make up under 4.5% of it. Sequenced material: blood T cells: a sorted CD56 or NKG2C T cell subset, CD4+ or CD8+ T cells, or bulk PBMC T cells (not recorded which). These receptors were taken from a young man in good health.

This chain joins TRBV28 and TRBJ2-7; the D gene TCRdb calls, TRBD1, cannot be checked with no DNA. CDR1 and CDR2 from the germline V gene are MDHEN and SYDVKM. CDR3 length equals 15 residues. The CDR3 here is CASDPFRGLSGEQYF.

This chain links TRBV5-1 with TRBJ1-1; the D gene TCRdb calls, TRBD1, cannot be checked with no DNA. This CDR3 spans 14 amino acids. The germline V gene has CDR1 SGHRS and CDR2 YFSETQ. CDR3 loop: CASSSNRVRTEAFF. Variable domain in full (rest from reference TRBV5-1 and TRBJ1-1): KAGVTQTPRYLIKTRGQQVTLSCSPISGHRSVSWYQQTPGQGLQFLFEYFSETQRNKGNFPGRFSGRQFSNSRSEMNVSTLELGDSALYLCASSSNRVRTEAFFGQGTRLTVV.

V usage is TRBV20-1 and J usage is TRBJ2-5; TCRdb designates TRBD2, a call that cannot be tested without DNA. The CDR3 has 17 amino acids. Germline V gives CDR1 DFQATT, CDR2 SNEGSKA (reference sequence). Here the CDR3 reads CSARDSVRGVLMETQYF.

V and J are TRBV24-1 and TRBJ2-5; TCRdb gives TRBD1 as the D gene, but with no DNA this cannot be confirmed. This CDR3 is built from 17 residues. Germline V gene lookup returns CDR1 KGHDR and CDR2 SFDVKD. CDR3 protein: CATSDSLLDRRQETQYF.

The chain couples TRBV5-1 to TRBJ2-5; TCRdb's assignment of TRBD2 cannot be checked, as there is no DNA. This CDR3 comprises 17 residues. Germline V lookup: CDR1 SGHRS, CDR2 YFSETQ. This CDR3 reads CASSLWGESRYQETQYF.

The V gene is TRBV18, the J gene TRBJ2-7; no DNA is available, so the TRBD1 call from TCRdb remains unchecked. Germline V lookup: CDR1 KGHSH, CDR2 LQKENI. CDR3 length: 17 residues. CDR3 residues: CASSPPGTKLDSYEQYF.

CDR3 region: CASSGQGYPEQFF. The rearrangement uses TRBV5-5 and TRBJ2-1; TCRdb's assignment of TRBD1 cannot be checked, as there is no DNA. The CDR3 totals 13 residues. Germline V CDR1 and CDR2: SGHKS, YYEKEE (reference sequence). The whole variable domain, remainder taken from reference TRBV5-5 and TRBJ2-1, is DAGVTQSPTHLIKTRGQQVTLRCSPISGHKSVSWYQQVLGQGPQFIFQYYEKEERGRGNFPDRFSARQFPNYSSELNVNALLLGDSALYLCASSGQGYPEQFFGPGTRLTVL.

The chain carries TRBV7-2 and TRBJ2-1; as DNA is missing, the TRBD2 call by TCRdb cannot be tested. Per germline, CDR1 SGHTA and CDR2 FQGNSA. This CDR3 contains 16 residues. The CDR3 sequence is CASSLGLARLNNEQFF.

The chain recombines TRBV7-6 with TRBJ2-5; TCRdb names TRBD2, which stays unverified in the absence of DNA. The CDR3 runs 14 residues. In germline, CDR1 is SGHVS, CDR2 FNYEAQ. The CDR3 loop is CASSPTGLGETQYF.

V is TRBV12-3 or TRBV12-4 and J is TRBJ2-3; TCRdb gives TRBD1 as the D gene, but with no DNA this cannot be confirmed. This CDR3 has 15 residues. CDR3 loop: CASSLRGPNTDTQYF.

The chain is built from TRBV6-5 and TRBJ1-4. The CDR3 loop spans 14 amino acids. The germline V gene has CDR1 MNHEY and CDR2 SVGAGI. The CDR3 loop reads CASGYGSSVEKLFF.

The CDR3 sequence is CASSSRVDTDTQYF. This chain uses TRBV6-5 with TRBJ2-3. This CDR3 is 14 amino acids long. Germline V gives CDR1 MNHEY, CDR2 SVGAGI.